These 5 T cell receptor beta chains originate from one sample sequenced in a study of Tregs in tolerant kidney transplant recipients. Mixed chimerism was transient after nonmyeloablative marrow transplants from related graft donors. This table comes from immunoSEQ multiplex PCR, and its TCRdb copy is limited to in-frame clones, with some not included. In the table there are about 50,000 clones, more than 70% of which are singletons. The material sequenced was CD8+ T cells from blood (PBMCs), taken 12 months after the transplant. The receptors stem from a human patient who received a combined kidney and bone marrow transplant. Part of the T cell pool may stem from the graft donor.

The chain carries TRBV29-1 and TRBJ2-7; D call uncertain. V gave up 0 bases and J gave up 3 bases, with 9 bases separating them. The V gene's germline CDR1 is SQVTM and CDR2 ANQGSEA. The CDR3 consists of 13 residues. The CDR3 reads CSVEDRPGYEQYF. CDR3 DNA: TGCAGCGTTGAAGATCGTCCGGGCTACGAGCAGTACTTC.

V gene TRBV6-4 combines with J gene TRBJ2-1, with 15 bases identical to TRBD2. The CDR3 contains 19 residues. The ends lost 5 bases at V and 2 bases at J; junction bases unmatched: 10. Germline V gene sequence: CDR1 MRHNA, CDR2 SNTAGT. CDR3 sequence (DNA): TGTGCCAGCAGTCGAGAAGGACTAGCGGGAGGGGGACCCTACAATGAGCAGTTCTTC. Translated, it gives CASSREGLAGGGPYNEQFF.

The V and J genes are TRBV11-2 and TRBJ2-5; 7 positions match TRBD1. CDR1 SGHAT and CDR2 FQNNGV come from the germline V gene. CDR3 length: 15 amino acids. Trimming at V came to 5 bases and at J to 5 bases, leaving 11 bases not matched to a gene. This CDR3 reads CASSVGTTGVETQYF. CDR3 in DNA: TGTGCCAGCAGCGTTGGGACCACAGGGGTGGAGACCCAGTACTTC.

V is TRBV6-4 and J is TRBJ2-1; possible D gene TRBD2, 6 bases. This CDR3 has 15 amino acids. V was clipped by 4 bases and J by 0 bases, with 10 bases between them. CDR1 is MRHNA and CDR2 is SNTAGT in the germline V gene. The CDR3 protein is CASSARSGSYNEQFF. The CDR3 nucleotides are TGTGCCAGCAGTGCCCGTAGCGGCTCCTACAATGAGCAGTTCTTC.

With respect to this clone: The sample contains more than one DNA sequence encoding this CDR3. The chain couples TRBV27 to TRBJ1-6, with TRBD1 matching over 7 bases. Germline V gives CDR1 MNHEY, CDR2 SMNVEV (reference sequence). The CDR3 spans 15 residues. J gave up 1 base and V 9 bases, and 6 bases lay outside the gene matches. The CDR3 reads CASRTGDSYNSPLHF. The CDR3 nucleotides read TGTGCCAGTAGAACAGGGGATTCCTATAATTCACCCCTCCACTTT.